This T cell receptor (beta chain) was profiled in a study of technical replicates of blood from a few donors. TCRdb's table, derived via immunoSEQ multiplex PCR, lists solely in-frame clones and lacks some. This sample has 85,000 to 100,000 clones, with 95% found just once. The CDR3 has 15 residues. The germline V and J ends were trimmed by 5 bases and 4 bases, with 14 bases remaining between them. From germline, CDR1 is MNHEY and CDR2 SVGAGI. Sequenced material: T cells isolated from PBMCs. The V and J genes are TRBV6-5 and TRBJ1-4; maybe TRBD1 (6 bases). The TCR originated in a human donor in good health. CDR3 DNA sequence: TGTGCCAGCAGTCCCCAGGGGCCGGTTAATGAAAAACTGTTTTTT. It codes for CASSPQGPVNEKLFF.